This is a list of T cell receptor beta chains from one sample in a study of regulatory T cells in long-lasting Graves disease. TCRdb re-analysed the multiplex PCR reads in MiXCR, keeping a single row per CDR3 protein. The data show 300,000 to 400,000 distinct CDR3 sequences, around 16% seen once. Source: peripheral blood mononuclear cells (PBMCs), taken at new diagnosis, from a patient treated with antithyroid drugs. The receptors come from a female donor with Graves disease. The CDR3 runs from the conserved cysteine through the conserved F or W. The D gene is left open where the match is weak. Rows give clone size only sometimes, using once, few, many, or a class for an expanded clone.

v_call: TRBV6-1
cdr3_length: 12
j_call: TRBJ2-7
clone_size: many
d_call: TRBD1
cdr3_nt: TGTGCCAGCGCGGCGGGGACAGGAGGGCAGTACTTC
cdr3_aa: CASAAGTGGQYF

v_call: TRBV5-1
cdr3_length: 14
j_call: TRBJ2-2
clone_size: many
d_call: -
cdr3_nt: TGCGCCAGCAGCTTGGAGGCTGTTACCGGGGAGCTGTTTTTT
cdr3_aa: CASSLEAVTGELFF

v_call: TRBV24-1
cdr3_length: 16
j_call: TRBJ2-2
clone_size: many
d_call: -
cdr3_nt: TGTGCCACCAGTGATTTGCATACTAGATCCACCGGGGAGCTGTTTTTT
cdr3_aa: CATSDLHTRSTGELFF

v_call: TRBV7-7
cdr3_length: 13
j_call: TRBJ2-7
clone_size: many
d_call: TRBD2
cdr3_nt: TGTGCTAGCAGCCGTCGGGGGGGATACGAGCAGTACTTC
cdr3_aa: CASSRRGGYEQYF

v_call: TRBV6-1
cdr3_length: 13
j_call: TRBJ2-7
clone_size: -
d_call: TRBD1
cdr3_nt: TGTGCCAGCGCTAAGGGACAGTCCTACGAGCAGTACTTC
cdr3_aa: CASAKGQSYEQYF

v_call: TRBV6-1
cdr3_length: 13
j_call: TRBJ2-7
clone_size: many
d_call: -
cdr3_nt: TGTGCCAGCAGCACACCCTTTACCTACGAGCAGTACTTC
cdr3_aa: CASSTPFTYEQYF

v_call: TRBV5-6
cdr3_length: 14
j_call: TRBJ1-6
clone_size: many
d_call: -
cdr3_nt: TGTGCCAGCAGCTTAATGGAGGTTGATTCACCCCTCCACTTT
cdr3_aa: CASSLMEVDSPLHF

v_call: TRBV12-3/TRBV12-4
cdr3_length: 14
j_call: TRBJ1-1
clone_size: few
d_call: TRBD1
cdr3_nt: TGTGCCAGCAGTTCAACACTTCAGGGGGCACAAGCTTTCTTT
cdr3_aa: CASSSTLQGAQAFF

v_call: TRBV2
cdr3_length: 13
j_call: TRBJ2-7
clone_size: -
d_call: TRBD1
cdr3_nt: TGTGCCAGCAGTCCGGGACAGGGCTGGGAGCAGTACTTC
cdr3_aa: CASSPGQGWEQYF

v_call: TRBV12-3/TRBV12-4
cdr3_length: 15
j_call: TRBJ2-3
clone_size: many
d_call: TRBD2
cdr3_nt: TGTGCCAGCAGTTTTTTGGGACTAGCCACAGATACGCAGTATTTT
cdr3_aa: CASSFLGLATDTQYF

v_call: TRBV28
cdr3_length: 18
j_call: TRBJ2-1
clone_size: many
d_call: TRBD2
cdr3_nt: TGTGCCAGCAGTCCACCCACCCAGCGGGACCTTATCCCGGATGAGCAGTTCTTC
cdr3_aa: CASSPPTQRDLIPDEQFF

v_call: TRBV6-5
cdr3_length: 15
j_call: TRBJ1-1
clone_size: many
d_call: TRBD1
cdr3_nt: TGTGCCAGCAGTTATCTATCAGGGGGCGACACTGAAGCTTTCTTT
cdr3_aa: CASSYLSGGDTEAFF

v_call: TRBV20-1
cdr3_length: 15
j_call: TRBJ2-3
clone_size: many
d_call: TRBD1
cdr3_nt: TGCAGTGCAGACGTCAGGGGGAATGGAGCAGATACGCAGTATTTT
cdr3_aa: CSADVRGNGADTQYF

v_call: TRBV9
cdr3_length: 16
j_call: TRBJ2-5
clone_size: few
d_call: TRBD2
cdr3_nt: TGTGCCAGCAGCGTAGGAGCGGGGGGTACCAGGGAGACCCAGTACTTC
cdr3_aa: CASSVGAGGTRETQYF

v_call: TRBV12-5
cdr3_length: 17
j_call: TRBJ2-1
clone_size: many
d_call: -
cdr3_nt: TGTGCTAGTGGTTTGAAGGGGGAGCGACACTCCTACAATGAGCAGTTCTTC
cdr3_aa: CASGLKGERHSYNEQFF

v_call: TRBV6-1
cdr3_length: 15
j_call: TRBJ1-2
clone_size: many
d_call: -
cdr3_nt: TGTGCCAGCAGTGAATTGCCGGATCCCGCCTATGGCTACACCTTC
cdr3_aa: CASSELPDPAYGYTF

v_call: TRBV6-1
cdr3_length: 14
j_call: TRBJ2-7
clone_size: many
d_call: -
cdr3_nt: TGTGCCAGCAGTCCGGGGGTGGCGTACTACGAGCAGTACTTC
cdr3_aa: CASSPGVAYYEQYF

v_call: TRBV4-1
cdr3_length: 14
j_call: TRBJ1-1
clone_size: many
d_call: -
cdr3_nt: TGCGCCAGCAGCCCGCCGAGGGAAAACACTGAAGCTTTCTTT
cdr3_aa: CASSPPRENTEAFF

v_call: TRBV15
cdr3_length: 16
j_call: TRBJ1-1
clone_size: once
d_call: -
cdr3_nt: TGTGCCACCAGCAACGGGCTAGACGGACGGATTTATGAAGCTTTCTTT
cdr3_aa: CATSNGLDGRIYEAFF

v_call: TRBV4-3
cdr3_length: 16
j_call: TRBJ1-2
clone_size: -
d_call: -
cdr3_nt: TGCGCCAGCAGCCAACGATGGGGGGATTCTAACTATGGCTACACCTTC
cdr3_aa: CASSQRWGDSNYGYTF

v_call: TRBV4-1
cdr3_length: 15
j_call: TRBJ1-5
clone_size: -
d_call: -
cdr3_nt: TGCGCCAGCAGCCAAGGAAGGGGAGAGATCCAGCCCCAGCATTTT
cdr3_aa: CASSQGRGEIQPQHF

v_call: TRBV28
cdr3_length: 17
j_call: TRBJ1-4
clone_size: once
d_call: -
cdr3_nt: TGTGCCAGCAGTTACTCGAAACCTATTGCAACTAATGAAAAACTGTTTTTT
cdr3_aa: CASSYSKPIATNEKLFF

v_call: TRBV4-1
cdr3_length: 16
j_call: TRBJ2-1
clone_size: -
d_call: -
cdr3_nt: TGCGCCAGCAGCCAAGAAGGGCTTACCGTCCTTATAGAGCAGTTCTTC
cdr3_aa: CASSQEGLTVLIEQFF

v_call: TRBV11-2
cdr3_length: 16
j_call: TRBJ2-1
clone_size: -
d_call: TRBD2
cdr3_nt: TGTGCCAGCAGCGCGACTAGCGGGAAGGTCTACAATGAGCAGTTCTTC
cdr3_aa: CASSATSGKVYNEQFF

v_call: TRBV20-1
cdr3_length: 16
j_call: TRBJ2-7
clone_size: many
d_call: TRBD2
cdr3_nt: TGCAGCGCACGCGATAGGACTAGCGGGAACCTACACGAGCAGTACTTC
cdr3_aa: CSARDRTSGNLHEQYF

v_call: TRBV6-5
cdr3_length: 14
j_call: TRBJ1-2
clone_size: -
d_call: -
cdr3_nt: TGTGCCAGCAGTTACGAGGGAGGGGGCTATGGCTACACCTTC
cdr3_aa: CASSYEGGGYGYTF

v_call: TRBV29-1
cdr3_length: 11
j_call: TRBJ2-2
clone_size: -
d_call: -
cdr3_nt: TGCAGCGTTTGGGATACCGGGGAGCTGTTTTTT
cdr3_aa: CSVWDTGELFF

v_call: TRBV24-1
cdr3_length: 16
j_call: TRBJ2-3
clone_size: -
d_call: -
cdr3_nt: TGTGCCACCAGTGATAACTCGGGACCTCGCACAGATACGCAGTATTTT
cdr3_aa: CATSDNSGPRTDTQYF

v_call: TRBV9
cdr3_length: 13
j_call: TRBJ1-5
clone_size: many
d_call: -
cdr3_nt: TGTGCCAGCAGCGTGGCCATTGATCAGCCCCAGCATTTT
cdr3_aa: CASSVAIDQPQHF

v_call: TRBV27
cdr3_length: 14
j_call: TRBJ2-7
clone_size: many
d_call: TRBD1
cdr3_nt: TGTGCCAGCAGTCCCCAAGACAGGGCCCAGGGGCAGTACTTC
cdr3_aa: CASSPQDRAQGQYF

v_call: TRBV12-3/TRBV12-4
cdr3_length: 12
j_call: TRBJ1-1
clone_size: many
d_call: -
cdr3_nt: TGTGCCAGCAGGGGTGATTGGACTGAAGCTTTCTTT
cdr3_aa: CASRGDWTEAFF

v_call: TRBV5-8
cdr3_length: 15
j_call: TRBJ2-1
clone_size: few
d_call: -
cdr3_nt: TGTGCCAGCAGCCCTAGGAGGACTGGGGCATATGAGCAGTTCTTC
cdr3_aa: CASSPRRTGAYEQFF

v_call: TRBV2
cdr3_length: 11
j_call: TRBJ2-1
clone_size: -
d_call: -
cdr3_nt: TGTGCCAGCAGAAGTAGCCTTGAGCAGTTCTTC
cdr3_aa: CASRSSLEQFF

v_call: TRBV5-1
cdr3_length: 15
j_call: TRBJ2-5
clone_size: many
d_call: -
cdr3_nt: TGCGCCAGCAGCACACCACAGGGAACCCAAGAGACCCAGTACTTC
cdr3_aa: CASSTPQGTQETQYF

v_call: TRBV12-3/TRBV12-4
cdr3_length: 16
j_call: TRBJ1-1
clone_size: few
d_call: -
cdr3_nt: TGTGCCAGCAGTCCGACACAAGGGACGGGCAACACTGAAGCTTTCTTT
cdr3_aa: CASSPTQGTGNTEAFF

v_call: TRBV5-1
cdr3_length: 15
j_call: TRBJ1-1
clone_size: many
d_call: -
cdr3_nt: TGCGCCAGCAGCTGGGGTGCAGAGCAGAACACTGAAGCTTTCTTT
cdr3_aa: CASSWGAEQNTEAFF

v_call: TRBV7-9
cdr3_length: 17
j_call: TRBJ2-4
clone_size: -
d_call: TRBD2
cdr3_nt: TGTGCCAGCAGCCCCCCAGGACTAGCGGGGGGAATAAACATTCAGTACTTC
cdr3_aa: CASSPPGLAGGINIQYF

v_call: TRBV5-1
cdr3_length: 14
j_call: TRBJ2-3
clone_size: many
d_call: -
cdr3_nt: TGCGCCAGCACCCGGGACTCCAACACAGATACGCAGTATTTT
cdr3_aa: CASTRDSNTDTQYF

v_call: TRBV20-1
cdr3_length: 15
j_call: TRBJ1-2
clone_size: many
d_call: -
cdr3_nt: TGCAGTGCTATACCCGGCGGGCAGTCCCAAGGTGGCTACACCTTC
cdr3_aa: CSAIPGGQSQGGYTF

v_call: TRBV18
cdr3_length: 14
j_call: TRBJ2-1
clone_size: few
d_call: -
cdr3_nt: TGTGCCAGCTCACCACCAGATCTCTACAATGAGCAGTTCTTC
cdr3_aa: CASSPPDLYNEQFF

v_call: TRBV11-2
cdr3_length: 17
j_call: TRBJ1-5
clone_size: many
d_call: TRBD1
cdr3_nt: TGTGCCAGCAGCTTGCCGGTCGGGACAGGGAGGAATCAGCCCCAGCATTTT
cdr3_aa: CASSLPVGTGRNQPQHF

v_call: TRBV18
cdr3_length: 15
j_call: TRBJ2-7
clone_size: many
d_call: TRBD2
cdr3_nt: TGTGCCAGCTCACCTAACCTAGCGGGAGGAACCGAGCAGTACTTC
cdr3_aa: CASSPNLAGGTEQYF